Listed here are 9 T cell receptor beta chains from one sample, sequenced in a study of blood T cell repertoires in COVID-19. Generated by immunoSEQ multiplex PCR, the TCRdb table keeps only in-frame clones and is missing some. Of about 130,000 clones in the sample, around 75% were seen once. Sequenced sample: peripheral blood. The origin of the receptors is a woman between 70 and 85 years old with COVID-19, enrolled during active disease.

The V call is TRBV7-6, the J call TRBJ1-3; no definite D call. CDR1 and CDR2 from the germline V gene are SGHVS and FNYEAQ. The CDR3 is 16 residues long. V was pared by 3 bases and J by 1 base, with 13 bases between. The CDR3 coding sequence is TGTGCCAGCAGCTTGAACAGCCAAGGATCTGGAAACACCATATATTTT. Protein sequence: CASSLNSQGSGNTIYF.

The V call is TRBV18, the J call TRBJ1-3; maybe TRBD1 (5 bases). Looked up from germline, CDR1 is KGHSH and CDR2 is LQKENI. V was pared by 8 bases and J by 4 bases, with 15 bases between. The CDR3 runs 14 residues. In nucleotides, the CDR3 is TGTGCCAGCGTCCCTGGGGCGACGGGAAACACCATATATTTT. Translating gives CASVPGATGNTIYF.

The chain joins TRBV5-4 to TRBJ2-7, with TRBD1 matching 7 bases. The germline CDR1 and CDR2 sequences are SGHNT and YYREEE (reference sequence). V shed 4 bases and J 0 bases; nucleotides not matched to a gene: 7. The CDR3 covers 15 residues. CDR3 sequence (DNA): TGTGCCAGCAGCCACCGGGACAGAGCCTCCTACGAGCAGTACTTC. This codes for CASSHRDRASYEQYF.

V is TRBV5-1 and J is TRBJ2-5; D is possibly TRBD2 (6 bases). The germline V and J ends were trimmed by 5 bases and 5 bases, with 13 bases remaining between them. The CDR3 runs to 13 residues. Germline V gene lookup returns CDR1 SGHRS and CDR2 YFSETQ. The CDR3 loop reads CASRGTAGETQYF. CDR3 DNA: TGCGCCAGCAGGGGAACGGCGGGGGAGACCCAGTACTTC.

V and J are TRBV10-3 and TRBJ1-5; no reliable D call. V was shortened by 0 bases and J by 7 bases, with 7 bases between the two germline ends. CDR1 is ENHRY and CDR2 is SYGVKD in the germline V gene. This CDR3 is built from 13 residues. Here the CDR3 DNA reads TGTGCCATCAGTGAGTCGACTGGGCAGCCCCAGCATTTT. Translating gives CAISESTGQPQHF.

The chain combines TRBV3-1 (or the pseudogene TRBV3-2) with TRBJ2-1, with 11 bases fitting TRBD2. The J segment lost 3 bases and the V segment lost 0 bases, leaving 7 bases of the junction unmatched. This CDR3 spans 18 amino acids. CDR1 LGHDT and CDR2 YNNKEL come from the germline V gene (reference sequence). The CDR3 reads CASSQDLAGGPLYNEQFF. The CDR3 DNA reads as TGTGCCAGCAGCCAAGACCTAGCGGGGGGCCCTCTCTACAATGAGCAGTTCTTC.

This chain joins TRBV4-2 and TRBJ1-5; 7 bases align to TRBD1. The CDR3 length is 15 residues. Germline V gene sequence: CDR1 LGHNA, CDR2 YNFKEQ. Trimming took 0 bases from V and 4 from J; bases not matched to a gene: 3. Here the CDR3 reads CASSQDGQVNQPQHF. The CDR3 nucleotides are TGTGCCAGCAGCCAAGACGGACAGGTAAATCAGCCCCAGCATTTT.

The chain joins TRBV27 to TRBJ2-1, with 8 positions matching TRBD2. V gave up 2 bases and J gave up 7 bases; unmatched junction bases: 7. The CDR3 consists of 15 residues. Germline CDR1 MNHEY, CDR2 SMNVEV (reference sequence). The DNA of the CDR3 is TGTGCCAGCAGTTTACGCGCGGGGGGACTAAATGAGCAGTTCTTC. This translates into CASSLRAGGLNEQFF.

V usage is TRBV24-1 and J usage is TRBJ1-1; 9 bases are shared with TRBD1. The length of the CDR3 is 15 residues. Germline-derived CDR1 and CDR2 are KGHDR and SFDVKD. With 3 bases clipped from V and 6 bases from J, the junction kept 7 bases outside the gene matches. CDR3 nucleotides: TGTGCCACCAGTGATCCCACACAGGGGGCGTCTGAAGCTTTCTTT. Its translation: CATSDPTQGASEAFF.